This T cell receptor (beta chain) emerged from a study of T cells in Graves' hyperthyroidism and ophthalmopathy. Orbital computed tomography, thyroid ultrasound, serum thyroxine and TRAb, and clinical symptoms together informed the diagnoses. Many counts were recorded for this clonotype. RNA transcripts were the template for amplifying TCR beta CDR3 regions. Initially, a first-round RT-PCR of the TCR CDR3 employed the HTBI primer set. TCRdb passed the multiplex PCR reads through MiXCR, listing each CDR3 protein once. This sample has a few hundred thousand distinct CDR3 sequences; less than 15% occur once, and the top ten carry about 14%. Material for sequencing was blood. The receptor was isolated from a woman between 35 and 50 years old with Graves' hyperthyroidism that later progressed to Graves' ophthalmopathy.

DNA of the CDR3: TGCGCCAGCAGCTTGTCTAGCGGCGGGAATGAGCAGTTCTTC. Translation gives CASSLSSGGNEQFF. The chain carries TRBV5-1 and TRBJ2-1, with 7 bases fitting TRBD2. The ends lost 1 base at V and 7 bases at J; junction bases unmatched: 5. The CDR3 has 14 amino acids. Looked up from germline, CDR1 is SGHRS and CDR2 is YFSETQ.